This TCR beta chain was captured by sequencing in a study of T cells in Graves' hyperthyroidism and ophthalmopathy. At the level of the study: At the time of initial diagnosis and before any treatment, peripheral blood was collected.

The germline V and J ends were trimmed by 6 bases and 6 bases, with 21 bases remaining between them. CDR3 length: 15 residues. The V gene's germline CDR1 is SNHLY and CDR2 FYNNEI. Amplified TCR beta CDR3 regions came from RNA transcripts. A first-round RT-PCR of the TCR CDR3 used the HTBI primer set. Each CDR3 protein is one row after TCRdb ran MiXCR on the multiplex PCR reads. The top ten hold approximately 32% of the sample, which has almost 250,000 distinct CDR3 sequences, 24% seen once. V gene TRBV2 combines with J gene TRBJ2-7; a possible D gene is TRBD1 (6 bases). This clonotype originated in a woman in her 40s with Graves' ophthalmopathy. Sample: blood. CDR3: CASRLNREPVSEQYF. CDR3 coding DNA: TGTGCCAGCAGACTGAACAGGGAGCCCGTCTCCGAGCAGTACTTC.